These 31 T cell receptor beta chains share one sample of origin, sequenced in a study of early T cells in non-severe SARS-CoV-2 infection. Using its own MiXCR run on the 5' RACE reads, TCRdb lists one record per CDR3 protein. The sample yields more than 50,000 distinct CDR3 sequences, about 12% seen once. The source was whole blood, collected at baseline. These TCRs come from an adult who was a healthcare worker with PCR-confirmed SARS-CoV-2 infection or an uninfected control (not recorded which).

This clonotype has only a few counts. V usage is TRBV7-8 and J usage is TRBJ2-2; 7 bases line up with TRBD1. The CDR3 runs 16 residues. J gave up 5 bases and V 2 bases, and 8 bases lay outside the gene matches. The germline gives CDR1 SGHVS, CDR2 FQNEAQ. The CDR3 nucleotides are TGTGCCAGCAGCTTAACGAGGGCAGGGGGAACCGGGGAGCTGTTTTTT. Translation: CASSLTRAGGTGELFF.

V gene TRBV6-1 combines with J gene TRBJ2-1; no firm D call. Per the germline V gene, CDR1 is MNHNS and CDR2 is SASEGT. There are 14 residues in the CDR3. V lost 1 base, J lost 0 bases, and 4 bases lay in between. The CDR3 DNA reads TGTGCCAGCAGTGAAGGGGGCTCCTACAATGAGCAGTTCTTC. Translation: CASSEGGSYNEQFF.

The chain links TRBV9 to TRBJ1-2; 7 bases agree with TRBD1. Germline V gene data show CDR1 as SGDLS and CDR2 as YYNGEE. The length of the CDR3 is 18 residues. The V and J ends lost 2 bases and 8 bases, in that order; junction bases with no gene match: 21. The CDR3 bases are TGTGCCAGCAGCGTCGGCCTCCGGGACACCGACTTAGGGGGCGGCTACACCTTC. Translation: CASSVGLRDTDLGGGYTF.

The rearrangement joins TRBV20-1 to TRBJ2-3; D is ambiguous. Germline values: CDR1 DFQATT, CDR2 SNEGSKA (reference sequence). The ends were cut back, 6 bases at V and 0 bases at J, with 13 bases in the middle. The CDR3 is made up of 14 amino acids. Written as DNA, the CDR3 is TGCAGTGCCGCATATACCACTAGCACAGATACGCAGTATTTT. Its translation is CSAAYTTSTDTQYF.

The count of this clonotype is one. This chain links TRBV5-4 with TRBJ2-2, with D uncertain. The CDR3 runs 12 residues. Germline-derived CDR1 and CDR2 are SGHNT and YYREEE (reference sequence). Trimming left V 6 bases short and J 4 bases short, with 7 bases between. The CDR3 loop is CASTASTGELFF. CDR3 DNA sequence: TGTGCCAGCACCGCGAGCACCGGGGAGCTGTTTTTT.

The chain carries TRBV5-6 and TRBJ2-5; a possible D gene is TRBD1 (6 bases). Germline V lookup: CDR1 SGHDT, CDR2 YYEEEE. The length of the CDR3 is 15 residues. V was cut by 3 bases and J by 1 base, with 13 bases left in between. The DNA for the CDR3 is TGTGCCAGCAGCTCTTACAGGGCACTCCAAGAGACCCAGTACTTC. This translates into CASSSYRALQETQYF.

This clonotype was seen a few times. This chain uses TRBV19 with TRBJ1-4; no firm D call. CDR3 length: 14 amino acids. The germline gives CDR1 LNHDA, CDR2 SQIVND (reference sequence). Trimming left V 3 bases short and J 7 bases short, with 12 bases between. The CDR3 nucleotides are TGTGCCAGTAGTATCTCCTGGAACCGTGAAAAACTGTTTTTT. Encoded protein: CASSISWNREKLFF.

This clonotype has a count of ten or more. The chain has TRBV29-1 and TRBJ1-5; no clear D. The CDR3 consists of 12 residues. The V end was cut by 4 bases, the J end by 4 bases, with 8 bases between. The germline CDR1 and CDR2 sequences are SQVTM and ANQGSEA. CDR3 sequence: CSVVEPNQPQHF. The DNA for the CDR3 is TGCAGCGTTGTGGAGCCTAATCAGCCCCAGCATTTT.

This clonotype was seen repeatedly, ten times or more. The J gene is TRBJ2-3, the V gene TRBV7-3; D ambiguous. Trimming removed 5 bases at V and 6 bases at J, with 12 bases between. The CDR3 runs to 13 residues. Germline CDR1 and CDR2: SGHTA and FQGTGA. The CDR3 loop is CASSTRRTDTQYF. Here the CDR3 DNA reads TGTGCCAGCAGCACGAGGCGGACGGATACGCAGTATTTT.

The V and J genes are TRBV20-1 and TRBJ2-3; 11 bases are shared with TRBD2. The CDR3 runs 16 residues. Trimming at V came to 1 base and at J to 2 bases, leaving 5 bases not matched to a gene. Germline assignment: CDR1 DFQATT and CDR2 SNEGSKA (reference sequence). CDR3 in DNA: TGCAGTGCTAGAGCGACTAGCGGGATCCCCACAGATACGCAGTATTTT. Protein sequence: CSARATSGIPTDTQYF.

Only a few counts were recorded for this clonotype. The gene calls are TRBV12-3 or TRBV12-4 and TRBJ2-1; no definite D call. The CDR3 extends over 11 amino acids. Trimming shortened V by 7 bases and J by 7 bases, and 8 bases separated the two germline ends. CDR3 sequence: CASTVINEQFF. The DNA for the CDR3 is TGTGCCAGCACTGTAATAAATGAGCAGTTCTTC.

This clonotype occurred a few times. This chain connects TRBV5-4 to TRBJ1-1; D ambiguous. The V gene's germline CDR1 is SGHNT and CDR2 YYREEE (reference sequence). This CDR3 has 14 residues. Trimming shortened V by 1 base and J by 6 bases, and 13 bases separated the two germline ends. CDR3 in amino acids: CASSLRGLLAEAFF. For the CDR3, the DNA is TGTGCCAGCAGCTTGAGAGGTCTCCTGGCTGAAGCTTTCTTT.

This clonotype was found a few times. The chain recombines TRBV12-3 or TRBV12-4 with TRBJ2-1; tentatively, D is TRBD1 (5 bases). The V end was cut by 2 bases, the J end by 14 bases, with 10 bases between. This CDR3 comprises 11 residues. CDR3 in amino acids: CASSLQGNKFF. As DNA, the CDR3 is TGTGCCAGCAGTTTACAGGGTAATAAGTTCTTC.

This clonotype was picked up a small number of times. The rearrangement uses TRBV19 and TRBJ2-7, with a weak D call TRBD1 (6 bases). Looked up from germline, CDR1 is LNHDA and CDR2 is SQIVND (reference sequence). This CDR3 comprises 13 residues. The germline V and J ends were trimmed by 9 bases and 2 bases, with 14 bases remaining between them. Here the CDR3 DNA reads TGTGCCAGCCGGGGCGGACAGACCTACGAGCAGTACTTC. Translating gives CASRGGQTYEQYF.

The chain has TRBV5-1 and TRBJ2-7; D may match TRBD1 or TRBD2 (5 bases each). CDR3 length: 14 residues. Germline CDR1 and CDR2: SGHRS and YFSETQ. V lost 7 bases, J lost 2 bases, and 16 bases lay in between. Here the CDR3 reads CASFRGQGTYEQYF. Written as DNA, the CDR3 is TGCGCCAGCTTCCGAGGGCAGGGAACCTACGAGCAGTACTTC.

This clonotype has more than one count but fewer than ten. The V gene is TRBV7-8, the J gene TRBJ2-1, with D perhaps matching TRBD2 (6 bases). The CDR3 spans 17 residues. Looked up from germline, CDR1 is SGHVS and CDR2 is FQNEAQ. The V and J ends lost 0 bases and 4 bases respectively, with 16 bases between them. CDR3 DNA: TGTGCCAGCAGCTTAGCGTACCGGGAGATGGAGTACAATGAGCAGTTCTTC. Protein product: CASSLAYREMEYNEQFF.

This clonotype showed up just a few times. The V gene is TRBV29-1, the J gene TRBJ2-5; D not certain. Trimming pared 3 bases from V and 0 bases from J, leaving 14 bases between. Germline values: CDR1 SQVTM, CDR2 ANQGSEA. The CDR3 contains 15 residues. The CDR3 here is CSVEALGSDQETQYF. CDR3 bases: TGCAGCGTTGAGGCCCTGGGGTCGGACCAAGAGACCCAGTACTTC.

There are many counts of this clonotype. The J gene is TRBJ2-1, the V gene TRBV15; D could derive from TRBD1 or TRBD2 (5 bases each). Trimming took 0 bases from V and 9 from J, leaving 9 bases between them. CDR3 length: 13 residues. Germline V gene sequence: CDR1 LNHNV, CDR2 YYDKDF (reference sequence). The CDR3 sequence is CATSRDPGGEQFF. The CDR3 coding sequence is TGTGCCACCAGCAGAGATCCTGGGGGTGAGCAGTTCTTC.

This clonotype has more than one count but fewer than ten. The rearrangement links TRBV7-9 to TRBJ1-1; D unresolved. CDR3 length: 13 residues. Trimming stripped 7 bases from V and 0 bases from J, with 9 bases between. Germline values: CDR1 SEHNR, CDR2 FQNEAQ (reference sequence). The CDR3 sequence: CASIEGLNTEAFF. Written as DNA, the CDR3 is TGTGCCAGCATCGAGGGCTTGAACACTGAAGCTTTCTTT.

This clonotype was recorded a few times. The gene calls are TRBV27 and TRBJ1-1, with D perhaps matching TRBD1 (5 bases). V was shortened by 5 bases and J by 0 bases, with 13 bases between the two germline ends. Germline V gives CDR1 MNHEY, CDR2 SMNVEV (reference sequence). CDR3 size: 15 residues. This CDR3 is CASSPTTVMNTEAFF. The CDR3 region has the DNA TGTGCCAGCAGTCCAACGACAGTCATGAACACTGAAGCTTTCTTT.

This clonotype occurred once. The chain combines TRBV12-5 with TRBJ2-7; TRBD2 is a possible D gene (6 bases). In germline, CDR1 is LGHNT, CDR2 FRNRAP. CDR3 length equals 13 residues. The ends were cut back, 7 bases at V and 3 bases at J, with 13 bases in the middle. The CDR3 reads CASASGDHYEQYF. In nucleotides, the CDR3 is TGTGCTAGTGCCTCGGGGGACCACTACGAGCAGTACTTC.

This clonotype was seen a few times. The CDR3 bases are TGTGCCAGCAGCCATTCAGACTATGGCTACACCTTC. Its protein product is CASSHSDYGYTF. The chain uses TRBV11-2 and TRBJ1-2; D is uncertain. Between the trimmed V and J ends, which lost 5 bases and 3 bases, there was a span of 7 bases. CDR1 is SGHAT and CDR2 is FQNNGV in the germline V gene. The CDR3 loop spans 12 amino acids.

For this clonotype: Its ends do not fully match the called genes, so a read error is possible. This chain joins TRBV7-7 and TRBJ2-5; D is perhaps TRBD2 (7 bases). Looked up from germline, CDR1 is SSHAT and CDR2 is FNYEAQ (reference sequence). The CDR3 sequence is 16 residues long. For the CDR3, the DNA is TGTGCTAGCAGCTTAAAGGGGGGGACAAATCAAGAGACCCAGTACTTC. Its translation: CASSLKGGTNQETQYF.

The chain uses TRBV28 and TRBJ1-2, with 9 bases identical to TRBD1. The CDR3 covers 16 residues. Trimming took 5 bases from V and 3 from J; bases not matched to a gene: 10. The germline gives CDR1 MDHEN, CDR2 SYDVKM. CDR3 region: CASSPIGGQGDYGYTF. The CDR3 DNA follows: TGTGCCAGCAGTCCTATAGGGGGACAGGGTGACTATGGCTACACCTTC.

V and J are TRBV20-1 and TRBJ2-3, with D perhaps TRBD2 (5 bases). This CDR3 has 16 residues. Germline V CDR1 and CDR2: DFQATT, SNEGSKA (reference sequence). V gave up 1 base and J gave up 4 bases, with 18 bases separating them. The CDR3 bases are TGCAGTGCTAGAGCCCTCGGCGAGGGTCGGTCAGATACGCAGTATTTT. Protein: CSARALGEGRSDTQYF.

Many counts were recorded for this clonotype. The rearrangement uses TRBV12-3 or TRBV12-4 and TRBJ2-1; 7 bases are shared with TRBD1. Trimming removed 6 bases from V and 6 bases from J; junction bases left unmatched: 11. CDR3 length: 15 residues. CDR3 bases: TGTGCCAGCAGGCTTTCGGGACAGCCAACCAATGAGCAGTTCTTC. It yields the protein CASRLSGQPTNEQFF.

J is TRBJ1-2 and V is TRBV9, with 9 bases fitting TRBD1. The V segment lost 3 bases and the J segment 6 bases; nucleotides outside the gene matches: 15. Germline CDR1 and CDR2: SGDLS and YYNGEE. The CDR3 has 17 amino acids. This CDR3 reads CASSALYFLQGADGYTF. CDR3 bases: TGTGCCAGCAGCGCCCTTTATTTTCTACAGGGGGCCGATGGCTACACCTTC.

The chain has TRBV2 and TRBJ2-7, with a tentative D call TRBD2 (5 bases). V shed 5 bases and J shed 3 bases, with 11 bases lying between them. Germline values: CDR1 SNHLY, CDR2 FYNNEI. This CDR3 is 13 amino acids long. Here the CDR3 reads CASSSGLRYEQYF. CDR3 sequence (DNA): TGTGCCAGCAGTTCTGGACTTCGCTACGAGCAGTACTTC.

The V gene is TRBV11-2, the J gene TRBJ2-7; D is possibly TRBD1 or TRBD2 (5 bases each). The CDR3 is made up of 14 amino acids. CDR1 SGHAT and CDR2 FQNNGV come from the germline V gene. Trimming removed 5 bases at V and 0 bases at J, with 11 bases between. The CDR3 reads CASSPGASSYEQYF. The CDR3 bases are TGTGCCAGCAGCCCCGGGGCAAGCTCCTACGAGCAGTACTTC.

Ten or more counts support this clonotype. This chain connects TRBV7-9 to TRBJ1-5; no definite D call. Germline loops: CDR1 SEHNR, CDR2 FQNEAQ (reference sequence). Trimming removed 4 bases at V and 5 bases at J, with 9 bases between. The CDR3 totals 13 residues. CDR3 protein: CASSSQVYQPQHF. For the CDR3, the DNA is TGTGCCAGCAGCTCTCAAGTATATCAGCCCCAGCATTTT.

This clonotype was counted many times. The chain is built from TRBV7-2 and TRBJ1-2, with D perhaps matching TRBD1 (5 bases). V was trimmed by 3 bases and J by 2 bases, leaving 10 bases between them. Germline V gives CDR1 SGHTA, CDR2 FQGNSA. The CDR3 is made up of 14 amino acids. CDR3 DNA sequence: TGTGCCAGCAGCTTTCCGGGGGTCAACTATGGCTACACCTTC. As protein: CASSFPGVNYGYTF. Using reference TRBV7-2 and TRBJ1-2 for the parts outside the CDR3, the full variable domain is GAGVSQSPSNKVTEKGKDVELRCDPISGHTALYWYRQSLGQGLEFLIYFQGNSAPDKSGLPSDRFSAERTGGSVSTLTIQRTQQEDSAVYLCASSFPGVNYGYTFGSGTRLTVV.